This T cell receptor (beta chain) was obtained from a study of blood T cell repertoires in COVID-19. Study as a whole: Collection of acute and convalescent COVID-19 samples took place in the United States, Italy and Spain.

In the original processing: Nucleated cell number was recorded as an estimate derived from reference gene primer amplification. Profiling relied on immunoSEQ multiplex PCR, and the TCRdb table lists in-frame clones only, not all of them. The V and J calls and the clone size are those of that table, but D and trimming were determined from the DNA. The sample consists of about 33,000 clones, about 90% of them appearing once. This TCR came from a human donor in a cohort sampled during active COVID-19. The sample comprised peripheral blood.

CDR3 coding DNA: TGTGCCAGCAGCCGGACAGGGGGCAATCAGCCCCAGCATTTT. It specifies CASSRTGGNQPQHF. This chain joins TRBV5-5 and TRBJ1-5, with 9 positions matching TRBD1. The CDR3 is 14 amino acids. The germline CDR1 and CDR2 sequences are SGHKS and YYEKEE (reference sequence). Trimming at V came to 4 bases and at J to 2 bases, leaving 1 base not matched to a gene.